Each of the 31 T cell receptor beta chains below was sequenced from the same sample in a study of shared clonotypes between healthy human individuals. Method: immunoSEQ multiplex PCR; TCRdb's copy keeps in-frame clones and lacks some. This table holds under 600,000 clones, approximately 97% found once. Sequenced material: naive CD4+ T cells sorted from blood. Subset here: CD45RA+ positively selected. These receptors were obtained from a woman in her twenties or thirties in good health.

V is TRBV15 and J is TRBJ2-5; D remains unclear. In germline, CDR1 is LNHNV, CDR2 YYDKDF (reference sequence). V gave up 0 bases and J gave up 0 bases, with 2 bases separating them. The CDR3 totals 13 residues. The CDR3 region has the DNA TGTGCCACCAGCAGAGAATACCAAGAGACCCAGTACTTC. This translates into CATSREYQETQYF. Variable domain in full (rest from reference TRBV15 and TRBJ2-5): DAMVIQNPRYQVTQFGKPVTLSCSQTLNHNVMYWYQQKSSQAPKLLFHYYDKDFNNEADTPDNFQSRRPNTSFCFLDIRSPGLGDTAMYLCATSREYQETQYFGPGTRLLVL.

The sample holds one count of this clone. The genes are TRBV4-2 and TRBJ1-1; unclear D gene. Looked up from germline, CDR1 is LGHNA and CDR2 is YNFKEQ. Trimming removed 0 bases from V and 11 bases from J, with 13 bases in between. CDR3 length: 13 amino acids. The DNA of the CDR3 is TGTGCCAGCAGCCAAGATATCGGGAGCAACGCTTTCTTT. Amino acid sequence: CASSQDIGSNAFF.

The chain recombines TRBV18 with TRBJ1-3; D is perhaps TRBD1 (5 bases). CDR3 size: 14 residues. The germline gives CDR1 KGHSH, CDR2 LQKENI. V was clipped by 6 bases and J by 5 bases, with 14 bases between them. The DNA of the CDR3 is TGTGCCAGCTCTAACGGGACGGGCAGAAACACCATATATTTT. Amino acid sequence: CASSNGTGRNTIYF.

The chain links TRBV28 to TRBJ1-2; 7 positions agree with TRBD1. The CDR3 is made up of 12 amino acids. The ends lost 4 bases at V and 6 bases at J; junction bases unmatched: 2. Germline CDR1 MDHEN, CDR2 SYDVKM. For the CDR3, the DNA is TGTGCCAGCAGTTCCGGGACAGATGGCTACACCTTC. This codes for CASSSGTDGYTF.

The chain couples TRBV5-5 to TRBJ1-5; 7 bases map to TRBD1. This CDR3 is built from 15 residues. From germline, CDR1 is SGHKS and CDR2 YYEKEE (reference sequence). V lost 4 bases and J lost 4; bases outside the gene matches: 8. DNA of the CDR3: TGTGCCAGCAGCCCACCAGACAGGGCTAATCAGCCCCAGCATTTT. Translated, it gives CASSPPDRANQPQHF.

V usage is TRBV28 and J usage is TRBJ1-5; unclear D gene. The CDR3 contains 16 residues. Germline-derived CDR1 and CDR2 are MDHEN and SYDVKM. Deletions cut 4 bases from V and 4 bases from J, with 17 bases between. The CDR3 is CASSYFSLGRNQPQHF. DNA for the CDR3: TGTGCCAGCAGTTATTTTTCACTTGGTCGAAATCAGCCCCAGCATTTT.

The rearrangement links TRBV18 to TRBJ2-1; D might be TRBD2 (6 bases). The V gene's germline CDR1 is KGHSH and CDR2 LQKENI. The length of the CDR3 is 13 residues. V was shortened by 1 base and J by 7 bases, with 8 bases between the two germline ends. CDR3 protein: CASSPLSGNEQFF. In nucleotides, the CDR3 is TGTGCCAGCTCACCACTAAGCGGGAATGAGCAGTTCTTC.

The chain employs TRBV4-1 and TRBJ2-1; 9 nucleotides agree with TRBD2. J was trimmed by 6 bases and V by 3 bases; bases with no gene match: 9. CDR3 length: 16 amino acids. The germline V gene has CDR1 MGHRA and CDR2 YSYEKL. CDR3 nucleotide sequence: TGCGCCAGCAGCCATGCACAGCTAGCGGGAACCAATGAGCAGTTCTTC. As protein: CASSHAQLAGTNEQFF.

J is TRBJ2-3 and V is TRBV5-1, with 7 bases matching TRBD2. Germline CDR1 SGHRS, CDR2 YFSETQ. The V gene end was trimmed by 3 bases and the J gene end by 4 bases; junction bases not matched to a gene: 17. The CDR3 contains 18 residues. The CDR3 DNA reads TGCGCCAGCAGCTCGCCCGAGTGGGCGGGAGACGTCCCAGATACGCAGTATTTT. Its protein is CASSSPEWAGDVPDTQYF.

This chain connects TRBV28 to TRBJ2-5, with D uncertain. The J call may be incorrect, as the DNA end agrees better with TRBJ2-7. Germline V gene data show CDR1 as MDHEN and CDR2 as SYDVKM. This CDR3 spans 13 amino acids. The CDR3 spells CASSTTTPYEQYF. The CDR3 DNA reads as TGTGCCAGCAGTACCACGACCCCGTACGAGCAGTACTTC.

The genes are TRBV2 and TRBJ2-3; D possibly corresponds to TRBD2 (6 bases). The germline V gene encodes CDR1 SNHLY and CDR2 FYNNEI. This CDR3 spans 14 amino acids. Trimming pared 11 bases from V and 2 bases from J, leaving 17 bases between. CDR3: CAGQGAGLTDTQYF. CDR3 nucleotides: TGTGCCGGCCAGGGAGCGGGCCTCACAGATACGCAGTATTTT. The full variable domain, rest sourced from reference TRBV2 and TRBJ2-3, is EPEVTQTPSHQVTQMGQEVILRCVPISNHLYFYWYRQILGQKVEFLVSFYNNEISEKSEIFDDQFSVERPDGSNFTLKIRSTKLEDSAMYFCAGQGAGLTDTQYFGPGTRLTVL.

The sample holds one count of this clone. This chain joins TRBV5-4 and TRBJ2-7, with a possible D match to TRBD2 (6 bases). CDR3 length: 14 amino acids. Trimming took off 3 bases at V and 5 bases at J, with 15 bases between the two ends. Looked up from germline, CDR1 is SGHNT and CDR2 is YYREEE (reference sequence). The chain's CDR3 is CASSSRAGRDEQYF. CDR3 nucleotides: TGTGCCAGCAGCTCGCGGGCGGGAAGGGACGAGCAGTACTTC.

V and J are TRBV28 and TRBJ2-7, with TRBD2 matching 12 bases. The V gene end was trimmed by 3 bases and the J gene end by 5 bases; junction bases not matched to a gene: 2. From germline, CDR1 is MDHEN and CDR2 SYDVKM. CDR3 length equals 14 residues. The CDR3 protein is CASSLTSGRNEQYF. The DNA for the CDR3 is TGTGCCAGCAGTTTGACTAGCGGGAGAAACGAGCAGTACTTC.

J is TRBJ2-7 and V is TRBV21-1. TRBV21-1 has pseudogene status. The CDR3 length is 11 residues. CDR3 protein: CASSLTYEQYF. In DNA, the CDR3 is TGTGCCAGCAGCTTGACCTACGAGCAGTACTTC.

For this clone: The sample contains more than one DNA sequence encoding this CDR3. The chain links TRBV30 to TRBJ1-4; D is undetermined. Germline V gene sequence: CDR1 GTSNPN, CDR2 SVGIG (reference sequence). The CDR3 totals 11 residues. The V and J ends lost 0 bases and 8 bases respectively, with 4 bases between them. The CDR3 DNA reads as TGTGCCTGGAGTGTCAGCGAAAAACTGTTTTTT. The encoded protein is CAWSVSEKLFF.

The chain has TRBV28 and TRBJ2-3, with D maybe TRBD2 (6 bases). Germline-derived CDR1 and CDR2 are MDHEN and SYDVKM. CDR3 length: 13 residues. V was pared by 7 bases and J by 6 bases, with 14 bases between. The CDR3 DNA reads TGTGCCAGCAACCCGGGAGCGACGGATACGCAGTATTTT. It is translated as CASNPGATDTQYF. The whole variable domain, filled in from reference TRBV28 and TRBJ2-3, reads DVKVTQSSRYLVKRTGEKVFLECVQDMDHENMFWYRQDPGLGLRLIYFSYDVKMKEKGDIPEGYSVSREKKERFSLILESASTNQTSMYLCASNPGATDTQYFGPGTRLTVL.

The rearrangement uses TRBV7-2 and TRBJ1-5; D is unresolved. The CDR3 extends over 15 amino acids. V lost 1 base, J lost 5 bases, and 12 bases lay in between. Germline V lookup: CDR1 SGHTA, CDR2 FQGNSA. CDR3 DNA sequence: TGTGCCAGCAGCTTAGAGTCTACAGCCGATCAGCCCCAGCATTTT. Translating gives CASSLESTADQPQHF.

The genes are TRBV18 and TRBJ1-2; TRBD1 might be the D (6 bases). With 2 bases removed from V and 1 base from J, the gap between germline ends came to 17 bases. The germline CDR1 and CDR2 sequences are KGHSH and LQKENI. The CDR3 is 17 residues long. DNA for the CDR3: TGTGCCAGCTCACCAGGTTCAGGGGACTTAGGTAACTATGGCTACACCTTC. Protein: CASSPGSGDLGNYGYTF.

This chain uses TRBV28 with TRBJ2-3; D gene unclear. This CDR3 is built from 16 residues. Germline V gene data show CDR1 as MDHEN and CDR2 as SYDVKM. Trimming removed 6 bases at V and 0 bases at J, with 16 bases between. The CDR3 protein is CASRTLGQYSTDTQYF. The CDR3 region has the DNA TGTGCCAGCAGAACCCTCGGGCAGTATAGCACAGATACGCAGTATTTT. The full variable domain, in which reference TRBV28 and TRBJ2-3 provide the parts outside the CDR3, is DVKVTQSSRYLVKRTGEKVFLECVQDMDHENMFWYRQDPGLGLRLIYFSYDVKMKEKGDIPEGYSVSREKKERFSLILESASTNQTSMYLCASRTLGQYSTDTQYFGPGTRLTVL.

The rearrangement joins TRBV27 to TRBJ1-2; no reliable D call. CDR1 MNHEY and CDR2 SMNVEV come from the germline V gene (reference sequence). V lost 7 bases to trimming and J lost 7 bases, with 25 bases between them. The CDR3 extends over 16 amino acids. The CDR3 DNA sequence: TGTGCCAGCACTCCAGGCGTCGGGCGGGGAGAGGTTGGCTACACCTTC. It encodes CASTPGVGRGEVGYTF.

This chain links TRBV7-8 with TRBJ2-1, with 11 bases fitting TRBD1. This CDR3 comprises 17 residues. V was clipped by 4 bases and J by 1 base; unmatched bases: 6. CDR1 and CDR2 from the germline V gene are SGHVS and FQNEAQ. CDR3 loop: CASSSGQGARSYNEQFF. CDR3 nucleotides: TGTGCCAGCAGCTCCGGACAGGGGGCTAGGTCCTACAATGAGCAGTTCTTC.

This chain links TRBV30 with TRBJ1-3, with D perhaps TRBD1 (5 bases). V was shortened by 0 bases and J by 0 bases, with 12 bases between the two germline ends. The germline V gene encodes CDR1 GTSNPN and CDR2 SVGIG (reference sequence). The CDR3 consists of 16 residues. CDR3 DNA: TGTGCCTGGAGTGTCCGGGGGATGGGCTCTGGAAACACCATATATTTT. Translation: CAWSVRGMGSGNTIYF.

The rearrangement joins TRBV28 to TRBJ2-5, with D tentatively TRBD1 (5 bases). The J call may be incorrect, as the DNA end agrees better with TRBJ2-7. This CDR3 spans 13 amino acids. Germline CDR1 MDHEN, CDR2 SYDVKM. CDR3 in amino acids: CASSERQSHEQYF. Written as DNA, the CDR3 is TGTGCCAGCAGCGAGAGACAGTCCCACGAGCAGTACTTC.

J is TRBJ2-7 and V is TRBV25-1; 9 bases agree with TRBD1. V lost 2 bases to trimming and J lost 2 bases; unmatched junction nucleotides: 7. Germline CDR1 reads MGHDK; CDR2 reads SYGVNS. The CDR3 has 16 residues. The CDR3 region has the DNA TGTGCCAGCAGTGAAAGGAGGGGACAGGGTCCCTACGAGCAGTACTTC. Its protein product is CASSERRGQGPYEQYF.

The chain carries TRBV12-5 and TRBJ2-5; D is unresolved. V was pared by 1 base and J by 2 bases, with 14 bases between. The CDR3 loop spans 16 amino acids. Germline lookup yields CDR1 LGHNT and CDR2 FRNRAP. CDR3 amino acids: CASGLGALGHQETQYF. The CDR3 nucleotides read TGTGCTAGTGGTTTGGGAGCCTTAGGGCATCAAGAGACCCAGTACTTC.

Written as DNA, the CDR3 is TGTGCCAGCAGTGACGAGTCAGGACTAGCGGGTAGAAATGAGCAGTTCTTC. Translating it yields CASSDESGLAGRNEQFF. This chain uses TRBV6-4 with TRBJ2-1; 11 positions agree with TRBD2. Germline-derived CDR1 and CDR2 are MRHNA and SNTAGT. CDR3 length: 17 amino acids. After removal of 2 bases from V and 7 bases from J, the junction contained 10 bases not matched to a gene.

This clone appeared once. The chain joins TRBV28 to TRBJ1-1; D is perhaps TRBD1 (5 bases). The germline gives CDR1 MDHEN, CDR2 SYDVKM. V gave up 8 bases and J gave up 2 bases, with 21 bases separating them. The CDR3 totals 16 residues. The CDR3 reads CASGANIGASNTEAFF. The DNA of the CDR3 is TGTGCCAGCGGAGCAAACATTGGGGCTTCAAACACTGAAGCTTTCTTT.

This clone showed up just once. This chain links TRBV5-4 with TRBJ2-3; TRBD2 might be the D (6 bases). Trimming took off 4 bases at V and 0 bases at J, with 15 bases between the two ends. The V gene's germline CDR1 is SGHNT and CDR2 YYREEE (reference sequence). The CDR3 loop spans 16 amino acids. The CDR3 is CASSPRDSGSTDTQYF. The CDR3 DNA is TGTGCCAGCAGCCCCAGGGATAGCGGTAGCACAGATACGCAGTATTTT. The complete variable domain, with remaining parts taken from reference TRBV5-4 and TRBJ2-3, reads ETGVTQSPTHLIKTRGQQVTLRCSSQSGHNTVSWYQQALGQGPQFIFQYYREEENGRGNFPPRFSGLQFPNYSSELNVNALELDDSALYLCASSPRDSGSTDTQYFGPGTRLTVL.

This clone was detected only once. This rearrangement joins TRBV5-1 to TRBJ2-2; 10 bases agree with TRBD2. Germline trimming cut 4 bases from V and 4 bases from J; bases unmatched to any gene: 7. There are 16 residues in the CDR3. Germline V gene sequence: CDR1 SGHRS, CDR2 YFSETQ. CDR3 residues: CASSPPGLASTGELFF. The CDR3 nucleotides are TGCGCCAGCAGCCCCCCGGGACTAGCGAGCACCGGGGAGCTGTTTTTT.

In its sample, this clone was seen once. This sequence joins TRBV2 and TRBJ1-2, with D perhaps TRBD1 (5 bases). This CDR3 spans 14 amino acids. CDR1 is SNHLY and CDR2 is FYNNEI in the germline V gene. The V and J ends lost 4 bases and 4 bases respectively, with 13 bases between them. In DNA form, the CDR3 reads TGTGCCAGCAGTGGGTCACAGGACCTCTATGGCTACACCTTC. Amino acid sequence: CASSGSQDLYGYTF. The full variable domain, in which reference TRBV2 and TRBJ1-2 provide the parts outside the CDR3, is EPEVTQTPSHQVTQMGQEVILRCVPISNHLYFYWYRQILGQKVEFLVSFYNNEISEKSEIFDDQFSVERPDGSNFTLKIRSTKLEDSAMYFCASSGSQDLYGYTFGSGTRLTVV.

This rearrangement joins TRBV5-1 to TRBJ2-7; either TRBD1 or TRBD2 may fit D (5 bases each). V was trimmed by 0 bases and J by 6 bases, leaving 19 bases between them. The CDR3 runs to 16 residues. Germline CDR1 SGHRS, CDR2 YFSETQ. The CDR3 sequence: CASSLVRGSTGSEQYF. In DNA, the CDR3 is TGCGCCAGCAGCTTGGTTCGGGGCTCCACCGGATCCGAGCAGTACTTC.